This section outlines one T cell receptor beta chain sequence together with its context. A much larger clone lies a single base off, so this may be a read error. The data derive from a study of T cells in Graves' hyperthyroidism and ophthalmopathy. Study information: At the time of initial diagnosis and before any treatment, peripheral blood was collected.

Uncontrolled infection, other autoimmune disease, pregnancy or lactation led to exclusion. Using about 10 ml of fresh peripheral blood, PBMCs were prepared. The CDR3 regions of TCR beta were amplified from RNA transcripts. First-round RT-PCR of the TCR CDR3 relied on the HTBI primer set. Via MiXCR, TCRdb re-called the multiplex PCR reads, giving one row per CDR3 protein. The sample comprises fewer than 750,000 distinct CDR3 sequences, roughly 14% of which are singletons, and approximately 4.2% rests with the top ten. V shed 0 bases and J shed 9 bases, with 14 bases lying between them. CDR3 size: 14 residues. Germline V gene lookup returns CDR1 MNHEY and CDR2 SVGAGI.

The source material was blood. The TCR was taken from a woman aged 40 to 49 with Graves' ophthalmopathy. The J gene is TRBJ1-1, the V gene TRBV6-5, with D hard to call. CDR3 region: CASSYSRVRGKAFF. The CDR3 bases are TGTGCCAGCAGTTACTCGCGGGTTCGAGGAAAAGCTTTCTTT.